The 11 T cell receptor beta chains given below trace back to one sample, sequenced in a study of cytomegalovirus exposure and HLA in healthy donors. This PCR relied on a set of 60 Vbeta primers and 13 Jbeta primers. The table came from immunoSEQ multiplex PCR; TCRdb's copy has only in-frame clones and leaves some out. The profile shows 150,000 to 180,000 clones, about 68% of them singletons. The source material was PBMCs. Receptors were obtained from a man aged 25-40 years in good health and CMV-seronegative.

The chain combines TRBV6-1 with TRBJ1-1; D is unclear. CDR3 length: 14 amino acids. Trimming left V 5 bases short and J 1 base short, with 11 bases between. CDR1 and CDR2 from the germline V gene are MNHNS and SASEGT. The CDR3 region has the DNA TGTGCCAGCAGTACCGAGGGCGGGAACACTGAAGCTTTCTTT. Its translation is CASSTEGGNTEAFF.

This rearrangement joins TRBV5-1 to TRBJ1-2; 7 nucleotides agree with TRBD1. This CDR3 comprises 14 residues. The V segment lost 3 bases and the J segment 3 bases; nucleotides outside the gene matches: 5. Germline CDR1 reads SGHRS; CDR2 reads YFSETQ. The CDR3 is CASSSTGFDYGYTF. Here the CDR3 DNA reads TGCGCCAGCAGCTCGACAGGGTTTGACTATGGCTACACCTTC.

This rearrangement joins TRBV18 to TRBJ2-7; 12 bases match TRBD1. This CDR3 comprises 15 residues. V was clipped by 4 bases and J by 6 bases; unmatched bases: 7. The germline gives CDR1 KGHSH, CDR2 LQKENI. CDR3 nucleotides: TGTGCCAGCTCACGAAACCGGGACAGGGGGCTCGAGCAGTACTTC. Residues: CASSRNRDRGLEQYF.

As DNA, the CDR3 is TGTGCCAGCAGCTCTCCCTGGTCCCGCGACGAGCAGTACTTC. This encodes CASSSPWSRDEQYF. This chain connects TRBV5-4 to TRBJ2-7; D uncertain. With 3 bases removed from V and 5 bases from J, the gap between germline ends came to 15 bases. The CDR3 has 14 residues. The V gene's germline CDR1 is SGHNT and CDR2 YYREEE (reference sequence).

The chain couples TRBV9 to TRBJ1-1, with 12 positions matching TRBD1. This CDR3 contains 17 residues. V was clipped by 0 bases and J by 0 bases; unmatched bases: 3. In germline, CDR1 is SGDLS, CDR2 YYNGEE. For the CDR3, the DNA is TGTGCCAGCAGCGTAGGAGGGGACAGGGGGCTGAACACTGAAGCTTTCTTT. As protein: CASSVGGDRGLNTEAFF.

The rearrangement joins TRBV7-8 to TRBJ2-2; D is ambiguous. CDR3 length: 15 residues. The V and J ends lost 1 base and 2 bases respectively, with 8 bases between them. In germline, CDR1 is SGHVS, CDR2 FQNEAQ. The CDR3 nucleotides are TGTGCCAGCAGCTTAGTTAGTGCAAACACCGGGGAGCTGTTTTTT. It encodes CASSLVSANTGELFF.

V usage is TRBV18 and J usage is TRBJ1-1; D may be TRBD1 (6 bases). Germline CDR1 and CDR2: KGHSH and LQKENI. The CDR3 length is 16 residues. Trimming cost V 2 bases and J 4 bases, with 17 bases left between them. The CDR3 reads CASSPKGQGRGTEAFF. CDR3 DNA sequence: TGTGCCAGCTCACCAAAGGGCCAGGGGAGGGGCACTGAAGCTTTCTTT.

With respect to this clone: One end of the junction does not line up with germline, which may come from a read error. The chain is built from TRBV7-9 and TRBJ2-5; 10 nucleotides match TRBD2. CDR3 length: 15 amino acids. CDR1 and CDR2 (germline): SEHNR, FQNEAQ (reference sequence). The CDR3 is CSSSQKRGGVETQYF. CDR3 nucleotide sequence: TGTTCCAGCAGCCAGAAGCGGGGGGGAGTAGAGACCCAGTACTTC.

The gene calls are TRBV19 and TRBJ1-5; 7 bases fit TRBD1. J lost 4 bases, V lost 3 bases, and 0 bases had no gene match. Germline CDR1 reads LNHDA; CDR2 reads SQIVND (reference sequence). The CDR3 is 13 residues long. CDR3 sequence (DNA): TGTGCCAGTAGTATGGACAGGAATCAGCCCCAGCATTTT. It encodes CASSMDRNQPQHF.

The gene calls are TRBV5-1 and TRBJ2-1; 8 positions match TRBD2. This CDR3 spans 15 amino acids. V dropped 0 bases and J dropped 7; count of bases not matched to a gene: 6. The germline CDR1 and CDR2 sequences are SGHRS and YFSETQ. As DNA, the CDR3 is TGCGCCAGCAGCTTGGACGGGGGGGGGTTGAATGAGCAGTTCTTC. Translated, it gives CASSLDGGGLNEQFF.

This clone was observed a few times. The chain links TRBV2 to TRBJ1-2, with 9 bases that match TRBD1. The CDR3 loop spans 13 amino acids. The V segment lost 5 bases and the J segment 7 bases; nucleotides outside the gene matches: 5. Germline values: CDR1 SNHLY, CDR2 FYNNEI. The CDR3 bases are TGTGCCAGCAGTCCGGGACAGGGACGTGGCTACACCTTC. Amino acid sequence: CASSPGQGRGYTF.